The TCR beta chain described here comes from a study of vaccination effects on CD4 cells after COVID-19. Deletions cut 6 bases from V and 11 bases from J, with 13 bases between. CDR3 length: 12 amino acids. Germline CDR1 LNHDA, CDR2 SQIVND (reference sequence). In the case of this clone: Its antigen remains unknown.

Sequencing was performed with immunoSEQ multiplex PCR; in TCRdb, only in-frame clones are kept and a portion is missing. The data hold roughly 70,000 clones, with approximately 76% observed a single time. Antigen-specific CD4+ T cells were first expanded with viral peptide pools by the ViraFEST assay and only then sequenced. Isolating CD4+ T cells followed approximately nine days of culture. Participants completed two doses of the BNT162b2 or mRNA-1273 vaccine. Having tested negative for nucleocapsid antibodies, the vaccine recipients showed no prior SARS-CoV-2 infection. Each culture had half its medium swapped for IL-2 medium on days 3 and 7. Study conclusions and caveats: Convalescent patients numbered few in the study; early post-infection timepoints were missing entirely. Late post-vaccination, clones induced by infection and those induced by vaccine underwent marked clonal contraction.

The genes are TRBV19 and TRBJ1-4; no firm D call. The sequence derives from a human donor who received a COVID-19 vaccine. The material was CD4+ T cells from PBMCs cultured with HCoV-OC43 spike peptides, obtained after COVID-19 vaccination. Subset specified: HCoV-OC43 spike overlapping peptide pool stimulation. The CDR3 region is CASRATVGKLFF. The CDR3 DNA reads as TGTGCCAGTAGGGCGACCGTTGGTAAACTGTTTTTT.